This passage covers 21 T cell receptor beta chains from one sample sequenced in a study of OX40 agonist ivuxolimab in advanced cancers. TCRdb's copy holds only in-frame clones and misses some; the assay was immunoSEQ multiplex PCR. The data hold 70,000 or so clones, with 88% observed a single time. The sample in question was CD4+ or CD8+ T cells sorted from blood, obtained in a trial of the OX40 agonist ivuxolimab. These receptors were taken from an adult with an advanced solid tumor such as melanoma, head and neck, liver or kidney cancer.

V and J are TRBV28 and TRBJ2-7, with D possibly TRBD1 on 5 matching bases. Deletions cut 1 base from V and 4 bases from J, with 17 bases between. Germline V CDR1 and CDR2: MDHEN, SYDVKM. The CDR3 sequence is 16 residues long. Here the CDR3 DNA reads TGTGCCAGCAGTTTATATTCCTTACCTCCAGGGTACGAGCAGTACTTC. Its translation: CASSLYSLPPGYEQYF.

This sequence joins TRBV7-2 and TRBJ1-5, with D unclear. Germline lookup yields CDR1 SGHTA and CDR2 FQGNSA. The CDR3 is 14 amino acids. The ends were cut back, 1 base at V and 3 bases at J, with 7 bases in the middle. In nucleotides, the CDR3 is TGTGCCAGCAGCTTAGGGGGAAACAATCAGCCCCAGCATTTT. Residues: CASSLGGNNQPQHF.

As concerns this clone: One junction end disagrees with the germline gene, perhaps due to a read error. The gene calls are TRBV7-6 and TRBJ1-1; unclear D gene. Germline-derived CDR1 and CDR2 are SGHVS and FNYEAQ. The CDR3 length is 15 residues. The CDR3 loop is CASSVADWGCTEAFF. DNA of the CDR3: TGTGCCAGCAGCGTAGCCGATTGGGGATGCACTGAAGCTTTCTTT. The full variable domain, completed using reference TRBV7-6 and TRBJ1-1, is GAGVSQSPRYKVTKRGQDVALRCDPISGHVSLYWYRQALGQGPEFLTYFNYEAQQDKSGLPNDRFSAERPEGSISTLTIQRTEQRDSAMYRCASSVADWGCTEAFFGQGTRLTVV.

The rearrangement links TRBV4-1 to TRBJ1-6; D gene unclear. The germline V gene encodes CDR1 MGHRA and CDR2 YSYEKL. CDR3 length equals 15 residues. Trimming cost V 4 bases and J 7 bases, with 14 bases left between them. The CDR3 sequence: CASSRSWAQNSPLHF. For the CDR3, the DNA is TGCGCCAGCAGCCGTTCCTGGGCACAGAATTCACCCCTCCACTTT.

The DNA for the CDR3 is TGTGCCAGCAGTCTAACAGGGGGCACGTCTGGAAACACCATATATTTT. Protein: CASSLTGGTSGNTIYF. The chain joins TRBV2 to TRBJ1-3; 9 bases agree with TRBD1. V shed 5 bases, J shed 1 base, and the junction held 6 bases outside the gene matches. There are 16 residues in the CDR3. Germline V gives CDR1 SNHLY, CDR2 FYNNEI.

The J gene is TRBJ1-1, the V gene TRBV10-3; 8 bases are a match to TRBD1. CDR3 length: 14 residues. J was trimmed by 2 bases and V by 10 bases; bases with no gene match: 9. Germline V gene data show CDR1 as ENHRY and CDR2 as SYGVKD. The CDR3 DNA reads TGTGCCACCGGGGACAGGTCCTTTAACACTGAAGCTTTCTTT. Its translation is CATGDRSFNTEAFF.

CDR3 bases: TGTGCCAGCAGCTTAAGTCGTCCGGCGGGTGAGCAGTTCTTC. Its protein is CASSLSRPAGEQFF. The rearrangement links TRBV7-2 to TRBJ2-1, with D possibly being TRBD2 (5 bases). CDR1 is SGHTA, CDR2 FQGNSA, per germline. The germline V and J ends were trimmed by 2 bases and 9 bases, with 14 bases remaining between them. The CDR3 is 14 amino acids.

The chain joins TRBV5-4 to TRBJ2-5, with D tentatively TRBD2 (5 bases). The CDR3 consists of 14 residues. Germline V gene data show CDR1 as SGHNT and CDR2 as YYREEE (reference sequence). V shed 4 bases and J shed 1 base, with 11 bases lying between them. The CDR3 nucleotides read TGTGCCAGCAGCCGGAGGACTTCCCAAGAGACCCAGTACTTC. Translated: CASSRRTSQETQYF.

V gene TRBV28 combines with J gene TRBJ1-2, with 8 nucleotides matching TRBD1. CDR3 size: 14 residues. Germline V gene lookup returns CDR1 MDHEN and CDR2 SYDVKM. With 8 bases clipped from V and 0 bases from J, the junction kept 5 bases outside the gene matches. For the CDR3, the DNA is TGTGCCAGCGGACAGGGCCGAACTAACTATGGCTACACCTTC. This gives the protein CASGQGRTNYGYTF.

This chain joins TRBV7-3 and TRBJ1-1, with D uncertain. Germline CDR1 SGHTA, CDR2 FQGTGA. Trimming removed 5 bases from V and 0 bases from J, with 7 bases in between. The CDR3 runs to 13 residues. The DNA for the CDR3 is TGTGCCAGCAGCCTACACATGAACACTGAAGCTTTCTTT. Its translation is CASSLHMNTEAFF.

This clone came up a few times. The gene calls are TRBV14 and TRBJ2-5; D uncertain. In germline, CDR1 is SGHDN, CDR2 FVKESK. Trimming removed 3 bases at V and 4 bases at J, with 3 bases between. The CDR3 loop spans 11 amino acids. The CDR3 loop is CASSHLETQYF. CDR3 DNA sequence: TGTGCCAGCAGCCATCTAGAGACCCAGTACTTC.

The gene calls are TRBV23-1 and TRBJ2-2, with TRBD2 matching 9 bases. TRBV23-1 is an ORF, with its function uncertain. The CDR3 is 18 residues long. With V trimmed by 2 bases and J by 2 bases, 9 bases remained unmatched. The CDR3 here is CASSQIILAGFNTGELFF. The CDR3 nucleotides read TGCGCCAGCAGTCAAATTATCCTAGCGGGGTTTAACACCGGGGAGCTGTTTTTT.

J is TRBJ1-5 and V is TRBV5-6; D not certain. V was shortened by 1 base and J by 1 base, with 6 bases between the two germline ends. The CDR3 covers 14 residues. The germline gives CDR1 SGHDT, CDR2 YYEEEE. CDR3 DNA sequence: TGTGCCAGCAGCTTGTTGGGGAGCAATCAGCCCCAGCATTTT. Its protein product is CASSLLGSNQPQHF.

The chain is built from TRBV28 and TRBJ1-1; a possible D gene is TRBD1 (5 bases). There are 14 residues in the CDR3. Per the germline V gene, CDR1 is MDHEN and CDR2 is SYDVKM. Trimming removed 5 bases at V and 4 bases at J, with 14 bases between. The CDR3 protein is CASSPPWGGTEAFF. CDR3 bases: TGTGCCAGCAGTCCCCCCTGGGGGGGCACTGAAGCTTTCTTT.

The V call is TRBV6-6, the J call TRBJ2-1; 13 bases agree with TRBD2. Germline V gene lookup returns CDR1 MNHNY and CDR2 SVGAGI (reference sequence). The V and J ends lost 4 bases and 5 bases, in that order; junction bases with no gene match: 2. The CDR3 is 15 amino acids. This chain's CDR3 is CASSSGLAGNNEQFF. CDR3 coding DNA: TGTGCCAGCAGTTCGGGACTAGCGGGAAACAATGAGCAGTTCTTC.

The chain uses TRBV7-8 and TRBJ1-1; the D is unclear. Deletions cut 10 bases from V and 4 bases from J, with 13 bases between. CDR1 SGHVS and CDR2 FQNEAQ come from the germline V gene. This CDR3 region has 12 residues. The CDR3 loop is CAIGWVVTEAFF. The CDR3 coding sequence is TGTGCCATTGGATGGGTGGTCACTGAAGCTTTCTTT.

The CDR3 bases are TGTGCCAGTAGTGATAGGGGGCGCGTCACTGAAGCTTTCTTT. This encodes CASSDRGRVTEAFF. This chain joins TRBV19 and TRBJ1-1, with 7 bases lining up with TRBD1. V lost 5 bases and J lost 4; bases outside the gene matches: 7. The CDR3 spans 14 residues. In germline, CDR1 is LNHDA, CDR2 SQIVND (reference sequence).

This chain links TRBV5-6 with TRBJ1-5, with D maybe TRBD1 (5 bases). Per the germline V gene, CDR1 is SGHDT and CDR2 is YYEEEE. V lost 0 bases, J lost 5 bases, and 9 bases lay in between. The CDR3 is made up of 14 amino acids. CDR3 loop: CASSLGQSYQPQHF. CDR3 DNA sequence: TGTGCCAGCAGCTTGGGACAGTCATATCAGCCCCAGCATTTT.

The chain uses TRBV5-4 and TRBJ2-7, with 10 bases fitting TRBD1. Germline CDR1 SGHNT, CDR2 YYREEE (reference sequence). The V gene end was trimmed by 2 bases and the J gene end by 4 bases; junction bases not matched to a gene: 3. This CDR3 is built from 14 residues. The DNA of the CDR3 is TGTGCCAGCAGCTTAGGGACAGGGGAATACGAGCAGTACTTC. It specifies CASSLGTGEYEQYF.

The V gene is TRBV28, the J gene TRBJ1-1; D gene uncertain. CDR3 size: 14 residues. The germline V gene has CDR1 MDHEN and CDR2 SYDVKM. With 1 base removed from V and 7 bases from J, the gap between germline ends came to 13 bases. CDR3 sequence: CASSLSAGRIEAFF. For the CDR3, the DNA is TGTGCCAGCAGTTTATCGGCCGGTAGGATTGAAGCTTTCTTT.

The chain couples TRBV6-6 to TRBJ1-2; TRBD1 might be the D (6 bases). The germline CDR1 and CDR2 sequences are MNHNY and SVGAGI (reference sequence). This CDR3 contains 15 residues. V was shortened by 4 bases and J by 8 bases, with 20 bases between the two germline ends. Here the CDR3 DNA reads TGTGCCAGCAGTTCCTCGTTTCCGGGGGGCTGGGGCTACACCTTC. The encoded protein is CASSSSFPGGWGYTF.